The T cell receptor beta chain described here comes from a study of blood T cell repertoires in COVID-19. Whole-study context: PBMCs, B-cell-depleted T cells, or T cells were the source of the cDNA or gDNA that made up the material.

Germline V gene sequence: CDR1 SQVTM, CDR2 ANQGSEA. The CDR3 extends over 13 amino acids. Germline trimming cut 4 bases from V and 7 bases from J; bases unmatched to any gene: 5. TCRdb's copy holds only in-frame clones and misses some; the assay was immunoSEQ multiplex PCR. The table records 85,000 to 100,000 clones, around 80% of them present only once. This TCR derives from a human donor in a cohort sampled during active COVID-19. The chain joins TRBV29-1 to TRBJ2-1; 9 positions agree with TRBD2. Sequencing was performed on peripheral blood. In nucleotides, the CDR3 is TGCAGCGTTGGGAGTAGCGGGAGAAATGAGCAGTTCTTC. It translates to CSVGSSGRNEQFF.